This TCR beta chain was documented in a study of blood T cell repertoires in COVID-19 (dated by TCRdb to about 2020). Study-level background: Samples from collaborators originated in the United States, Italy and Spain and spanned both the acute and convalescent phases of COVID-19. The dataset comprised deeply sampled blood TCRbeta repertoires from subjects exposed to, actively infected with, or recovered from COVID-19. Where available, HLA class I and class II types were obtained from metadata supplied by the sample provider rather than from assay-based typing. The samples were drawn from two sources: the first 160 participants of the ongoing ImmuneRACE study, and 1,254 subjects contributed by 6 global collaborators. A de-identified subject ID, COVID-19 status, age in years and sex were almost always included in the sample metadata. The repertoires were released in a freely available public database intended as a resource for research on the immune response to SARS-CoV-2. The prospective study material was composed of cDNA or gDNA derived from T cells, B-cell-depleted T cells, or PBMCs.

The CDR3 runs 15 residues from the cysteine to the phenylalanine. CDR3 DNA is the only sequence kept; it has 45 bases, read in frame from the first base. The germline V gene supplies CDR1 SGHVS and CDR2 FQNEAQ. V loses 2 bases, J loses 0 bases, and the germline ends lie 10 bases apart. Concerning this clone: This receptor's antigen is unknown. No much larger clone exists at a distance of one base, and base qualities are not known.

TCRbeta CDR3 regions were amplified from genomic DNA using the immunoSEQ Assay, a bias-controlled multiplex PCR. Per the original workflow: Nucleated cell counts per sample were estimated from amplification of reference gene primers within the assay. To quantify the absolute abundance of each unique TCRbeta CDR3 rearrangement, sequence reads were collapsed and filtered. For each sample, productive Simpson clonality was calculated by taking the square root of Simpson's diversity index across productive rearrangements. TCRdb holds this immuneACCESS table with in-frame rearrangements only. Some clones are missing; in checked studies, unresolved V genes explain under half, and the rest has no known cause. V and J calls and clone size are given by that table; D and trimming were obtained from the DNA. The sample table contains approximately 75,000 clones; only one count was recorded for roughly 80% of them. The ten largest clones add up to 9.5% to 15% of the sample.

Broader findings and caveats from the paper: The quantity of clinical and demographic metadata differed by source and by participant and was supplied without curation.

One collaborating source in Seattle enrolled patients during active infection and followed them longitudinally through the course of disease. Each collaborating institution followed its own protocols to collect whole blood in K2EDTA tubes. For TCRbeta analysis, collaborators shipped samples as frozen whole blood, isolated PBMCs, or DNA extracted from either of those sample types. Here the chain combines TRBV7-8 and TRBJ2-5, with an unclear D gene assignment. The source material was peripheral blood. This TCR was recovered from a man in his fifties or sixties with COVID-19, enrolled during active disease. The CDR3 protein is CASSLSSQYQETQYF. The DNA reads TGTGCCAGCAGCTTATCATCCCAGTACCAAGAGACCCAGTACTTC.